The entry below gives a single T cell receptor beta chain sequence along with its context. Antigen unknown. This entry is derived from a study of cytomegalovirus exposure and HLA in healthy donors. Study details: A subsequent analysis stated that the 100 to 150 validation repertoires were run on the same platform as the approximately 700 first-cohort repertoires.

With 2 bases removed from V and 3 bases from J, the gap between germline ends came to 11 bases. This CDR3 comprises 14 residues. The V gene's germline CDR1 is PRHDT and CDR2 FYEKMQ (reference sequence). TCRdb's copy holds only in-frame clones and misses some; the assay was immunoSEQ multiplex PCR. This sample has roughly 350,000 clones, with around 86% found just once. Study-wide results and caveats: In vitro assays verified that a few CMV-associated chains recognized CMV antigens specifically. The study labeled 150 or so TCR beta chains cytomegalovirus-associated.

This chain joins TRBV13 and TRBJ2-7, with D unclear. Sequenced input: PBMCs. The origin of this receptor is a woman younger than 35 in good health and CMV-seronegative. In DNA, the CDR3 is TGTGCCAGCAGCTTACGTGGCAGGCTCTACGAGCAGTACTTC. Translated, it gives CASSLRGRLYEQYF. Full variable domain (missing parts from reference TRBV13 and TRBJ2-7): AAGVIQSPRHLIKEKRETATLKCYPIPRHDTVYWYQQGPGQDPQFLISFYEKMQSDKGSIPDRFSAQQFSDYHSELNMSSLELGDSALYFCASSLRGRLYEQYFGPGTRLTVT.